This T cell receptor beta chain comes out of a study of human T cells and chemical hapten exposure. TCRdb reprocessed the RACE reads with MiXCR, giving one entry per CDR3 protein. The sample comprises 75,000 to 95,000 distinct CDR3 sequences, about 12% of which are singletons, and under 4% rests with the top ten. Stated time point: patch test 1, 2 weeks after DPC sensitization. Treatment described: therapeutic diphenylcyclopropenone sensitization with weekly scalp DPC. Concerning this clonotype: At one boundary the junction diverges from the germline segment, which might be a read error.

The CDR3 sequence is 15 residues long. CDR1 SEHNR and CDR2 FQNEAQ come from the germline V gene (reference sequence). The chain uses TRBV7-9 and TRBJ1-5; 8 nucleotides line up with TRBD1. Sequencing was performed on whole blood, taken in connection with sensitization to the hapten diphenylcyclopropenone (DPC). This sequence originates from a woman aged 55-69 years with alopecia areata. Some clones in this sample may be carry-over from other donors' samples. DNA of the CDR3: TGTGCTAGCAGCTGGACAAGACAGGGGTTCTGGCCCCAGCATTTT. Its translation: CASSWTRQGFWPQHF.